What follows are 3 T cell receptor beta chains derived from one specimen sequenced in a study of blood T cell repertoires in COVID-19. The assay was immunoSEQ multiplex PCR, and TCRdb's table has in-frame clones only and misses some. The sample shows about 26,000 clones, 90% of them seen only once. The specimen was peripheral blood. Source of these receptors: a human donor in a cohort sampled during active COVID-19.

The chain has TRBV7-2 and TRBJ1-2; 10 nucleotides line up with TRBD1. Germline CDR1 SGHTA, CDR2 FQGNSA. The CDR3 spans 15 residues. The V and J ends lost 3 bases and 6 bases, in that order; junction bases with no gene match: 7. The CDR3 protein is CASSFRTGGEDGYTF. The CDR3 DNA is TGTGCCAGCAGCTTTAGGACAGGGGGGGAGGATGGCTACACCTTC.

This rearrangement joins TRBV5-4 to TRBJ2-7; D uncertain. There are 11 residues in the CDR3. V was cut by 4 bases and J by 7 bases, with 9 bases left in between. Germline V gene data show CDR1 as SGHNT and CDR2 as YYREEE (reference sequence). CDR3 nucleotides: TGTGCCAGCAGCACTGCAGGAGAGCAGTACTTC. Translating gives CASSTAGEQYF.

V gene TRBV6-5 combines with J gene TRBJ2-2; 10 nucleotides match TRBD1. Looked up from germline, CDR1 is MNHEY and CDR2 is SVGAGI. The junction had 9 bases not matched to a gene; V was cut back by 8 bases and J by 6 bases. The CDR3 consists of 15 residues. The CDR3 DNA follows: TGTGCCAGCCGAAAAGGGACAGGGGTGTCCGGGGAGCTGTTTTTT. This encodes CASRKGTGVSGELFF.